This T cell receptor beta chain was identified in a study of blood T cell repertoires in COVID-19. Profiling relied on immunoSEQ multiplex PCR, and the TCRdb table lists in-frame clones only, not all of them. The sample has about 160,000 clones; 87% are singletons. Germline CDR1 and CDR2: MDHEN and SYDVKM. V was clipped by 6 bases and J by 0 bases, with 12 bases between them. CDR3 length equals 15 residues. The clonotype originates from a woman aged 70 to 79 with COVID-19, enrolled during active disease. The sequenced material came from peripheral blood. The chain joins TRBV28 to TRBJ2-4; TRBD1 might be the D (5 bases). The CDR3, as DNA: TGTGCCAGCAGACCCCAGGGATTAGCCAAAAACATTCAGTACTTC. Amino acid sequence: CASRPQGLAKNIQYF.